This section outlines one T cell receptor beta chain sequence together with its context. This sample is part of a study of blood T cell repertoires in COVID-19. Original handling: By means of reference gene primer amplification, nucleated cell counts were estimated. Here immunoSEQ multiplex PCR was the method, and the copy in TCRdb shows in-frame clones only, minus some. The V and J calls and clone size are taken from that table; D and trimming were inferred from the DNA. The sample has more than 85,000 clones, 80% to 85% seen once. The receptor's source is a man between 60 and 75 years old with acute or convalescent COVID-19. The sequenced sample consisted of peripheral blood.

As DNA, the CDR3 is TGTGCCAGCAGCTTAATAAGGGGGAACGAGCAGTACGTC. It yields the protein CASSLIRGNEQYV. This sequence joins TRBV7-2 and TRBJ2-7; D may be TRBD1 (6 bases). The CDR3 has 13 residues. CDR1 and CDR2 from the germline V gene are SGHTA and FQGNSA. Trimming took 2 bases from V and 5 from J, leaving 10 bases between them.